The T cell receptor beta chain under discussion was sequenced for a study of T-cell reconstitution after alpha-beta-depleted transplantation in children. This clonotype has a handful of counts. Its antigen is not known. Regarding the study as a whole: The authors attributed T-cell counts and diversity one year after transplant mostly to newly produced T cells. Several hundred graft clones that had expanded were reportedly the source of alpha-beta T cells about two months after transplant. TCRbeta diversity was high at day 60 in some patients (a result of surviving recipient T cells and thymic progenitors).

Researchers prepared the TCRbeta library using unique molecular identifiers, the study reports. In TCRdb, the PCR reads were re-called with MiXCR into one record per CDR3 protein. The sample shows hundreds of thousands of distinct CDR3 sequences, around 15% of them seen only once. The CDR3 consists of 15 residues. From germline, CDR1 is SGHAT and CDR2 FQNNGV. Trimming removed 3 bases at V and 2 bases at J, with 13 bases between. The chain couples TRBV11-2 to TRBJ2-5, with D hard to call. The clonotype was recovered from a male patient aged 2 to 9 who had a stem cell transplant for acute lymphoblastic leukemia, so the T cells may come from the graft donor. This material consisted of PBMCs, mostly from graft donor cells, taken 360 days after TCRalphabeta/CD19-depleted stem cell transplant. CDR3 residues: CASSFSAHLQETQYF. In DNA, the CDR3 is TGTGCCAGCAGCTTCTCTGCCCATCTACAAGAGACCCAGTACTTC.